These 17 T cell receptor beta chains were sequenced from one sample in a study of PD-L1 blockade in urothelial cancer. Profiling relied on immunoSEQ multiplex PCR, and the TCRdb table lists in-frame clones only, not all of them. The sample comprises 30,000 to 40,000 clones, about 89% of which are singletons, and approximately 10% rests with the top ten. The sample's time point: pretreatment peripheral blood. Sequencing was performed on PBMCs, taken around atezolizumab (anti-PD-L1) treatment. The source is a woman between 55 and 75 years old with urothelial cancer.

CDR3 coding DNA: TGTGCCAGTAGTATGACAGGTTTAGATACGCAGTATTTT. Its protein product is CASSMTGLDTQYF. The chain has TRBV19 and TRBJ2-3; tentatively, D is TRBD1 (6 bases). The CDR3 runs 13 residues. Trimming took 3 bases from V and 5 from J, leaving 9 bases between them. From germline, CDR1 is LNHDA and CDR2 SQIVND (reference sequence).

The rearrangement links TRBV2 to TRBJ1-2; 8 nucleotides agree with TRBD1. CDR1 is SNHLY and CDR2 is FYNNEI in the germline V gene. The CDR3 contains 14 residues. V lost 4 bases to trimming and J lost 2 bases; unmatched junction nucleotides: 3. The CDR3 here is CASSGQGLNYGYTF. Written as DNA, the CDR3 is TGTGCCAGCAGTGGACAGGGGTTGAACTATGGCTACACCTTC.

The chain is built from TRBV19 and TRBJ1-1; 11 nucleotides agree with TRBD1. The germline V gene has CDR1 LNHDA and CDR2 SQIVND (reference sequence). The CDR3 is made up of 15 amino acids. The trim removed 4 bases at V and 4 bases at J, leaving 5 bases unmatched. The CDR3 loop is CASSTWGQGGTEAFF. The CDR3, as DNA: TGTGCCAGTAGTACCTGGGGACAGGGGGGCACTGAAGCTTTCTTT. The variable domain in full, with the rest retrieved from reference TRBV19 and TRBJ1-1, is DGGITQSPKYLFRKEGQNVTLSCEQNLNHDAMYWYRQDPGQGLRLIYYSQIVNDFQKGDIAEGYSVSREKKESFPLTVTSAQKNPTAFYLCASSTWGQGGTEAFFGQGTRLTVV.

The V call is TRBV5-4, the J call TRBJ2-1; the D gene is possibly TRBD2 (5 bases). The CDR3 has 14 amino acids. V was shortened by 4 bases and J by 10 bases, with 18 bases between the two germline ends. CDR1 SGHNT and CDR2 YYREEE come from the germline V gene (reference sequence). The CDR3 DNA sequence: TGTGCCAGCAGCCGAGGGCTAGATCCTTACGAGCAGTTCTTC. Encoded protein: CASSRGLDPYEQFF.

The gene calls are TRBV14 and TRBJ2-1; TRBD2 agrees at 9 bases. The CDR3 loop spans 14 amino acids. V was clipped by 4 bases and J by 8 bases; unmatched bases: 6. CDR1 is SGHDN and CDR2 is FVKESK in the germline V gene. The DNA of the CDR3 is TGTGCCAGCAGCCGCGGGAGGGCGGGCCATGAGCAGTTCTTC. It codes for CASSRGRAGHEQFF.

This sequence joins TRBV30 and TRBJ2-3; 9 nucleotides agree with TRBD1. The CDR3 spans 16 residues. Germline assignment: CDR1 GTSNPN and CDR2 SVGIG (reference sequence). The trim removed 2 bases at V and 3 bases at J, leaving 9 bases unmatched. CDR3 bases: TGTGCCTGGAGTCCAAGCGGGACAGGGAGTACAGATACGCAGTATTTT. Protein sequence: CAWSPSGTGSTDTQYF.

The CDR3 DNA follows: TGTGCCAGCAGTTACATCAGGAACGGCACTGAAGCTTTCTTT. It translates to CASSYIRNGTEAFF. The chain is built from TRBV6-6 and TRBJ1-1; D is undetermined. The CDR3 covers 14 residues. CDR1 is MNHNY, CDR2 SVGAGI, per germline (reference sequence). Trimming took off 2 bases at V and 4 bases at J, with 11 bases between the two ends.

The CDR3 nucleotides are TGTGCCAGCAGTTACGAGCGGAAGCAGTTCTTC. The encoded protein is CASSYERKQFF. The chain is built from TRBV6-5 and TRBJ2-1; tentative D call: TRBD2 (5 bases). The CDR3 totals 11 residues. Trimming removed 2 bases from V and 11 bases from J, with 7 bases in between. The germline V gene encodes CDR1 MNHEY and CDR2 SVGAGI.

The CDR3 region is CASSLATPLAGGPHNEQFF. CDR3 sequence (DNA): TGTGCCAGCAGCTTAGCGACCCCTTTAGCGGGAGGGCCCCACAATGAGCAGTTCTTC. The chain carries TRBV11-2 and TRBJ2-1; 11 positions match TRBD2. V was clipped by 1 base and J by 5 bases; unmatched bases: 13. Germline CDR1 and CDR2: SGHAT and FQNNGV. There are 19 residues in the CDR3. Together with reference TRBV11-2 and TRBJ2-1, the CDR3 gives the full variable domain: EAGVAQSPRYKIIEKRQSVAFWCNPISGHATLYWYQQILGQGPKLLIQFQNNGVVDDSQLPKDRFSAERLKGVDSTLKIQPAKLEDSAVYLCASSLATPLAGGPHNEQFFGPGTRLTVL.

The rearrangement joins TRBV10-3 to TRBJ2-7; 10 bases match TRBD2. V was clipped by 3 bases and J by 6 bases; unmatched bases: 5. The CDR3 totals 14 residues. From germline, CDR1 is ENHRY and CDR2 SYGVKD. The CDR3 reads CAISDAGTSVEQYF. CDR3 coding DNA: TGTGCCATCAGTGATGCCGGGACTAGCGTCGAGCAGTACTTC.

In nucleotides, the CDR3 is TGTGCCAGCAGCGTAGGTAGTAGCCCCGGGGAGCTGTTTTTT. Protein product: CASSVGSSPGELFF. The chain joins TRBV9 to TRBJ2-2; no firm D call. The CDR3 is 14 amino acids. Trimming took 0 bases from V and 6 from J, leaving 9 bases between them. Germline CDR1 is SGDLS and CDR2 is YYNGEE.

This chain links TRBV5-1 with TRBJ2-1; D may be TRBD1 (6 bases). CDR1 and CDR2 (germline): SGHRS, YFSETQ. The ends were cut back, 4 bases at V and 5 bases at J, with 10 bases in the middle. CDR3 length: 13 residues. CDR3 loop: CASSVDSHNEQFF. The CDR3 nucleotides read TGCGCCAGCAGCGTGGACAGCCACAATGAGCAGTTCTTC.

V gene TRBV4-1 combines with J gene TRBJ2-4; D is possibly TRBD2 (5 bases). CDR1 and CDR2 (germline): MGHRA, YSYEKL. V was shortened by 0 bases and J by 2 bases, with 17 bases between the two germline ends. This CDR3 has 18 amino acids. Written as DNA, the CDR3 is TGCGCCAGCAGCCAAGATAGGAGAGGGCCAAGAACCAAAAACATTCAGTACTTC. Translating it yields CASSQDRRGPRTKNIQYF.

This chain joins TRBV27 and TRBJ1-3, with D perhaps matching TRBD1 (5 bases). The CDR3 runs to 18 residues. Germline-derived CDR1 and CDR2 are MNHEY and SMNVEV (reference sequence). V was clipped by 3 bases and J by 2 bases, with 20 bases between them. The CDR3 reads CASSLGSGYSLAGNTIYF. The CDR3 nucleotides are TGTGCCAGCAGTTTGGGGTCAGGGTATAGTTTGGCTGGAAACACCATATATTTT.

V gene TRBV28 combines with J gene TRBJ2-7; TRBD1 agrees at 8 bases. Trimming removed 3 bases from V and 3 bases from J; junction bases left unmatched: 4. This CDR3 comprises 14 residues. Germline-derived CDR1 and CDR2 are MDHEN and SYDVKM. CDR3 sequence: CASSFGQGFYEQYF. The CDR3 nucleotides are TGTGCCAGCAGTTTTGGACAGGGATTCTACGAGCAGTACTTC.

This clone came up once. The V gene is TRBV27, the J gene TRBJ2-1; TRBD1 is a possible D gene (6 bases). The CDR3 contains 15 residues. Trimming cost V 11 bases and J 4 bases, with 21 bases left between them. Germline lookup yields CDR1 MNHEY and CDR2 SMNVEV (reference sequence). The CDR3 DNA reads as TGTGCCGCTGGAATGGGGGACATTTCATACAATGAGCAGTTCTTC. It yields the protein CAAGMGDISYNEQFF.

The V and J genes are TRBV7-9 and TRBJ2-4, with 9 bases identical to TRBD1. Germline-derived CDR1 and CDR2 are SEHNR and FQNEAQ (reference sequence). This CDR3 contains 16 residues. With V trimmed by 1 base and J by 10 bases, 11 bases remained unmatched. Written as DNA, the CDR3 is TGTGCCAGCAGCTTAGGGGGACAGGGAACCTCCGGGATTCAGTACTTC. Its translation: CASSLGGQGTSGIQYF. Full variable domain (rest looked up from reference TRBV7-9 and TRBJ2-4): DTGVSQNPRHKITKRGQNVTFRCDPISEHNRLYWYRQTLGQGPEFLTYFQNEAQLEKSRLLSDRFSAERPKGSFSTLEIQRTEQGDSAMYLCASSLGGQGTSGIQYFGAGTRLSVL.